This T cell receptor (beta chain) was identified during a study of OX40 agonist ivuxolimab in advanced cancers. About the study: Partial responses were observed in three patients, of whom one had hepatocellular carcinoma and two had cutaneous melanoma.

Regarding this clone: What it binds is not known.

Profiled with immunoSEQ multiplex PCR; TCRdb holds only in-frame clones, not every one. The table records around 100,000 clones, about 91% of them present only once. Findings and caveats of the study: What antigens the expanded peripheral T cells recognized was never established. Low clonal expansion, among the lowest seen, marked partial responders at 0.1-3.0 mg/kg. Within 6 weeks, CD4+ and CD8+ blood T cells expanded clonally at 0.1 to 3.0 mg/kg.

This specimen consisted of CD4+ or CD8+ T cells sorted from blood, obtained in a trial of the OX40 agonist ivuxolimab. The source is an adult with an advanced solid tumor such as melanoma, head and neck, liver or kidney cancer.

The CDR3 region is CASSNPGQGNTIYF. The CDR3 DNA is TGTGCCAGCAGTAACCCGGGACAGGGAAACACCATATATTTT. The rearrangement uses TRBV28 and TRBJ1-3; TRBD1 agrees at 7 bases. The CDR3 sequence is 14 residues long. Germline V gene lookup returns CDR1 MDHEN and CDR2 SYDVKM. The V segment lost 5 bases and the J segment 4 bases; nucleotides outside the gene matches: 5.